This T cell receptor (beta chain) was retrieved from a study of blood T cell repertoires in COVID-19. Authors' methods: Amplification of reference gene primers provided the estimated nucleated cell counts. Here immunoSEQ multiplex PCR was the method, and the copy in TCRdb shows in-frame clones only, minus some. Clone size and the V and J calls come from that table; the DNA yielded D and trimming. Of around 320,000 clones in the sample, 85% to 90% are singletons; the top ten hold around 10%. The CDR3 length is 19 residues. Germline lookup yields CDR1 MDHEN and CDR2 SYDVKM. Trimming cost V 5 bases and J 0 bases; bases outside gene matches: 16.

The rearrangement uses TRBV28 and TRBJ1-3; 7 nucleotides align to TRBD1. The clonotype originates from a woman between 25 and 40 years old with COVID-19, enrolled during active disease. The sequenced sample was peripheral blood. The CDR3: CASSPQGPRAGVSGNTIYF. In DNA form, the CDR3 reads TGTGCCAGCAGTCCACAGGGGCCCCGCGCTGGGGTCTCTGGAAACACCATATATTTT.